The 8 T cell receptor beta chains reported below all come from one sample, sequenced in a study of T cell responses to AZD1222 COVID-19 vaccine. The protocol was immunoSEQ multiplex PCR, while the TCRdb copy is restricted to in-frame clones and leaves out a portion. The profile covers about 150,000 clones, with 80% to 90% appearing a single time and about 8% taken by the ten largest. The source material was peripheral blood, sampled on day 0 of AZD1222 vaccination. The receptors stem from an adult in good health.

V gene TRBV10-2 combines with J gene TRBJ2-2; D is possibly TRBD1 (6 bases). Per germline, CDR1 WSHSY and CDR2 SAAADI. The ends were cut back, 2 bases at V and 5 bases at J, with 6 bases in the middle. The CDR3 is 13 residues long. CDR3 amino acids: CASSEQGTGELFF. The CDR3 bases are TGCGCCAGCAGTGAGCAGGGGACCGGGGAGCTGTTTTTT.

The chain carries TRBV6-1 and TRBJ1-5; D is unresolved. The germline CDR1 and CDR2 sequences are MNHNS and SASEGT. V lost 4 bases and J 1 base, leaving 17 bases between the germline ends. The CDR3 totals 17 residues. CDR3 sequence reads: CASSAAQATGSNQPQHF. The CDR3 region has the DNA TGTGCCAGCAGTGCAGCTCAGGCAACGGGGAGCAATCAGCCCCAGCATTTT.

The CDR3, as DNA: TGTGCCAGCAGTTTGGGGGGTGGCAGGGTTGGTTCCTACGAGCAGTACTTC. As protein: CASSLGGGRVGSYEQYF. This chain joins TRBV28 and TRBJ2-7; D possibly corresponds to TRBD2 (6 bases). V gave up 3 bases and J gave up 1 base, with 19 bases separating them. There are 17 residues in the CDR3. The germline V gene has CDR1 MDHEN and CDR2 SYDVKM.

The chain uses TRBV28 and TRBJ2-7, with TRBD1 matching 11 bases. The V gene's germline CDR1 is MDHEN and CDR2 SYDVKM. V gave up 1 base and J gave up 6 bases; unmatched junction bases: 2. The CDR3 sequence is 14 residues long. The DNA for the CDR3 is TGTGCCAGCAGTTTATACGGACAGGGGGCCGAGCAGTACTTC. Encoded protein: CASSLYGQGAEQYF.

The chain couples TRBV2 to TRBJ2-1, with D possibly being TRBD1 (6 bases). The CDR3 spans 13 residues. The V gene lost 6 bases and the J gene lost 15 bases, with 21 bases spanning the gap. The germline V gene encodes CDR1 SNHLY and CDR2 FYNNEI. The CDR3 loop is CASRSLPGKGGFF. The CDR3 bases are TGTGCCAGCAGGTCACTACCAGGGAAAGGGGGGTTCTTC.

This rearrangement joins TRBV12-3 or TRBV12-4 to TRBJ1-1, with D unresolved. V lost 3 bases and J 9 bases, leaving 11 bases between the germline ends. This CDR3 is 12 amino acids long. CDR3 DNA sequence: TGTGCCAGCAGTTTGAGGCCCCCCAAAGCTTTCTTT. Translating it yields CASSLRPPKAFF.

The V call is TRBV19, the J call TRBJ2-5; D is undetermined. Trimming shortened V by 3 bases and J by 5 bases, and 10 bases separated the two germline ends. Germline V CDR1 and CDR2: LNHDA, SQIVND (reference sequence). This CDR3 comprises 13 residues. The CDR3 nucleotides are TGTGCCAGTAGTATTTTGCATTGGGAGACCCAGTACTTC. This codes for CASSILHWETQYF.

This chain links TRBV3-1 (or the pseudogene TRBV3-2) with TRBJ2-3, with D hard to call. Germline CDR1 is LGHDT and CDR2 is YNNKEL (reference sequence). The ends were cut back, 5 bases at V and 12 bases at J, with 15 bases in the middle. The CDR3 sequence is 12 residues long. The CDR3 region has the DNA TGTGCCAGCAGCAAAAGGACCCAATATCAGTATTTT. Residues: CASSKRTQYQYF.